Presented here are 7 T cell receptor beta chains from one specimen sequenced in a study of tumor-infiltrating lymphocytes in primary liver carcinoma. Germline DNA was also extracted, while the blood RNA originated from unsorted whole blood. Starting material of around 490 ng total RNA yielded TCR beta cDNA via a constant-region primer. Library construction for TCR beta comprised three nested multiplex PCR rounds performed with slightly modified ARM-PCR. Researchers ran the first two PCR rounds for about 11 cycles each with TRBV1-TRBV30 forward primers and a C-beta reverse primer. MiXCR was run by TCRdb on the multiplex PCR reads, yielding one entry per CDR3 protein. The sample holds 250,000 to 350,000 distinct CDR3 sequences, nearly 60% seen once. Sequencing used peripheral blood. These receptor sequences come from a woman aged 25 to 39 with primary liver carcinoma and hepatitis B virus infection.

This chain joins TRBV13 and TRBJ2-7; D is perhaps TRBD2 (5 bases). CDR3 length: 15 amino acids. Germline CDR1 reads PRHDT; CDR2 reads FYEKMQ (reference sequence). Trimming removed 5 bases at V and 0 bases at J, with 14 bases between. The CDR3 coding sequence is TGTGCCAGCAGCCGGAGCGAGGGTAGCTCCTACGAGCAGTACTTC. Translating it yields CASSRSEGSSYEQYF.

The chain uses TRBV10-3 and TRBJ2-3; 7 bases map to TRBD2. CDR3 length equals 15 residues. The junction had 13 bases not matched to a gene; V was cut back by 7 bases and J by 6 bases. CDR1 and CDR2 from the germline V gene are ENHRY and SYGVKD. The CDR3 nucleotides are TGTGCCATCATGAAAGAGGGAGGGCCCTCGGATACGCAGTATTTT. Translating gives CAIMKEGGPSDTQYF.

Remarks on this clonotype: One junction end does not reproduce the germline sequence, and a read error may be involved. The rearrangement uses TRBV30 and TRBJ2-5; D is perhaps TRBD2 (7 bases). The CDR3 runs 15 residues. Germline assignment: CDR1 GTSNPN and CDR2 SVGIG (reference sequence). Here the CDR3 reads CAWIRPTKGGETQYF. CDR3 DNA sequence: TGTGCCTGGATCCGTCCAACGAAGGGGGGGGAGACCCAATACTTC.

About this clonotype: One end of the junction varies from germline; a read error may be responsible. The rearrangement uses TRBV7-9 and TRBJ2-3; D is tentatively TRBD1 or TRBD2 (6 bases each). This CDR3 has 17 residues. Germline V gives CDR1 SEHNR, CDR2 FQNEAQ (reference sequence). In DNA, the CDR3 is TGTGACAGCAGCTACCCCCGGGGGACATCTCCCACAGATGCGCAGTATTTT. As protein: CDSSYPRGTSPTDAQYF.

This clonotype has a count of ten or more. The chain is built from TRBV6-2 or TRBV6-3 and TRBJ2-7; D is undetermined. V was pared by 6 bases and J by 3 bases, with 12 bases between. This CDR3 contains 13 residues. The germline V gene encodes CDR1 MNHEY and CDR2 SVGEGT. The CDR3 bases are TGTGCCAGCAGCTCCTTTACCAGCTACGAGCAGTACTTC. It codes for CASSSFTSYEQYF.

This clonotype was seen just once. This may be a read error: a much more frequent sequence differs by one nucleotide. The chain joins TRBV12-3 or TRBV12-4 to TRBJ2-7; D is possibly TRBD2 (6 bases). The CDR3 sequence is 14 residues long. CDR3 amino acids: CASRLAGVSYVQYF. For the CDR3, the DNA is TGTGCCAGCAGACTAGCTGGGGTCTCCTACGTGCAGTACTTC.

A word on this clonotype: Relative to the germline gene, one junction end is altered; a read error may explain this. The CDR3 region has the DNA TGTGCCAGCGGCTTACCGGGGGCGGGAGATGCGCAGTATTTT. It yields the protein CASGLPGAGDAQYF. The rearrangement links TRBV11-2 to TRBJ2-3, with D maybe TRBD2 (7 bases). CDR3 length: 14 amino acids. Per the germline V gene, CDR1 is SGHAT and CDR2 is FQNNGV.